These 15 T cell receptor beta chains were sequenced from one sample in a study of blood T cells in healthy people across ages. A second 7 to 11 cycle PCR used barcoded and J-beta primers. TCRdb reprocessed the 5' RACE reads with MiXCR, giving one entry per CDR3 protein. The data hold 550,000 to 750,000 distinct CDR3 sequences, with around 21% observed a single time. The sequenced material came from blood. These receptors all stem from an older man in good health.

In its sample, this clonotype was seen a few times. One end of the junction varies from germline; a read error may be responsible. The CDR3, as DNA: TGTGCCAGCAGCCCGGGACAGGGTCAAGAGACCCAGTGCTTC. Its translation: CASSPGQGQETQCF. The chain uses TRBV12-3 or TRBV12-4 and TRBJ2-1; 9 bases map to TRBD1. There are 14 residues in the CDR3.

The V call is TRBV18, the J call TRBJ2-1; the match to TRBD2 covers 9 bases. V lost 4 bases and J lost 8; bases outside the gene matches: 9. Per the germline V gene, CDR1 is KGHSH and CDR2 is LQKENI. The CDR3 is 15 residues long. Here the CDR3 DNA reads TGTGCCAGCTCACGGGTAGCGGGAGTGGGCGATGAGCAGTTCTTC. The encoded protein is CASSRVAGVGDEQFF.

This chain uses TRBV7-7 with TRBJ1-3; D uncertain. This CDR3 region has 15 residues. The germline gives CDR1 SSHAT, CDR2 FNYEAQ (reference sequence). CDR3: CASSAGTSSGNTIYF. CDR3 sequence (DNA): TGTGCTAGTAGCGCCGGTACAAGCTCTGGAAACACCATATATTTT.

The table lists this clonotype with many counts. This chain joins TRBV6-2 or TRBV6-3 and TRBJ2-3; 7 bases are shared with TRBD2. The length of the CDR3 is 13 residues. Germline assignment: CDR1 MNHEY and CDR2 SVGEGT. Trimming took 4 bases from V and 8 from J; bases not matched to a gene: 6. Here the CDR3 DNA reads TGTGCCAGCAGTTCCGGGACTACGGTTACGCAGTATTTT. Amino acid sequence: CASSSGTTVTQYF.

The CDR3 DNA sequence: TGTGCCAGCAGCGCCCAGGGACAACCTAATGAAAAACTGTTTTTT. Translation gives CASSAQGQPNEKLFF. The chain is built from TRBV5-6 and TRBJ1-4, with D tentatively TRBD1 (6 bases). The CDR3 covers 15 residues. Germline V gene lookup returns CDR1 SGHDT and CDR2 YYEEEE. V gave up 4 bases and J gave up 3 bases, with 13 bases separating them.

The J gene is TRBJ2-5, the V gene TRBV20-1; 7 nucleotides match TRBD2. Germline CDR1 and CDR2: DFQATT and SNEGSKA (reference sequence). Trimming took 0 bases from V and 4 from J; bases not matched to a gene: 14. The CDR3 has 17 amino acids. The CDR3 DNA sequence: TGCAGTGCTAGAGATATCTCAGAGGGAGGGCCGCGAGAGACCCAGTACTTC. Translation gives CSARDISEGGPRETQYF.

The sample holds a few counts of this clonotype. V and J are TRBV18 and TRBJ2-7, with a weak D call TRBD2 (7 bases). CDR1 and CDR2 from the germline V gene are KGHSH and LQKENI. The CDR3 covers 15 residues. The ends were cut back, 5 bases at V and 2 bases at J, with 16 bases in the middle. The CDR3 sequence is CASSVLGGAAYEQYF. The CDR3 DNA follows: TGTGCCAGCTCAGTTTTGGGGGGGGCTGCCTACGAGCAGTACTTC.

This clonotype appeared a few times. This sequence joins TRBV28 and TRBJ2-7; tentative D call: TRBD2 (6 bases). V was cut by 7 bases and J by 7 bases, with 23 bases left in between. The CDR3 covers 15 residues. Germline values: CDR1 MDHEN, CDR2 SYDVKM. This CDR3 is CASTTESRGRGEQYF. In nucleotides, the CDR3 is TGTGCCAGCACCACGGAGAGTCGGGGGAGAGGTGAGCAGTACTTC. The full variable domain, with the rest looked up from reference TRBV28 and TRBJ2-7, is DVKVTQSSRYLVKRTGEKVFLECVQDMDHENMFWYRQDPGLGLRLIYFSYDVKMKEKGDIPEGYSVSREKKERFSLILESASTNQTSMYLCASTTESRGRGEQYFGPGTRLTVT.

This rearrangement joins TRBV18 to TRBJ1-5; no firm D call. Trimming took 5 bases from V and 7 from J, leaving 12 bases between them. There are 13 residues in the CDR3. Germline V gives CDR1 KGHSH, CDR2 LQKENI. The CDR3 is CASSSGKGQPQHF. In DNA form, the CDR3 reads TGTGCCAGCTCAAGTGGGAAGGGACAGCCCCAGCATTTT.

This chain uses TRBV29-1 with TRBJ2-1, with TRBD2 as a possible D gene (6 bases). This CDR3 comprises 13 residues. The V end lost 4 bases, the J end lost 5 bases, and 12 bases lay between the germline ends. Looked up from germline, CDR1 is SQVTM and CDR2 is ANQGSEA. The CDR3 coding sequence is TGCAGCGTTGTCCAGCGGGTAAACAATGAGCAGTTCTTC. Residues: CSVVQRVNNEQFF.

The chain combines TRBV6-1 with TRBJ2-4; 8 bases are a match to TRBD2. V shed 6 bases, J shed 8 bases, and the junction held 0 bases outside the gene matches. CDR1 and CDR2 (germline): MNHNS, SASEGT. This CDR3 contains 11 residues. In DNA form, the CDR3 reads TGTGCCAGCAGAGCGGGAGACATTCAGTACTTC. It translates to CASRAGDIQYF.

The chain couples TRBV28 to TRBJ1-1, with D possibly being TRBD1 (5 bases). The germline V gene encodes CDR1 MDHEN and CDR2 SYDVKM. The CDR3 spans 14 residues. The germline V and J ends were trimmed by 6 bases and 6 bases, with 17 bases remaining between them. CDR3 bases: TGTGCCAGCAGCCGTGACAGTCGACCCTCTGAAGCTTTCTTT. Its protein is CASSRDSRPSEAFF.

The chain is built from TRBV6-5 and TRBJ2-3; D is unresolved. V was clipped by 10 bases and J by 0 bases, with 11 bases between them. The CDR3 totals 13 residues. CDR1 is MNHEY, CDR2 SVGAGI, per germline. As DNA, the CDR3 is TGTGCCATAAGGAGCCGGAGCACAGATACGCAGTATTTT. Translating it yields CAIRSRSTDTQYF.

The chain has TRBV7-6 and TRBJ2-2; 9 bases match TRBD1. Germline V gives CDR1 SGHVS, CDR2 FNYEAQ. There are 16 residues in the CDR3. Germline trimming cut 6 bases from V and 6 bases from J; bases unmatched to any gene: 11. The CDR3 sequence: CASSRGTGPISGELFF. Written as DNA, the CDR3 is TGTGCCAGCAGTCGTGGGACAGGGCCGATTTCCGGGGAGCTGTTTTTT.

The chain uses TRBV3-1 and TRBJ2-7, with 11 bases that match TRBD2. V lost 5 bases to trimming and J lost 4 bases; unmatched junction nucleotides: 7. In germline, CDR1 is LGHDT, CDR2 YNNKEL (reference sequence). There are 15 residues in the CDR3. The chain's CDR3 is CASSTSLAGVYEQYF. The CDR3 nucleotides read TGTGCCAGCAGCACCTCACTAGCGGGAGTTTACGAGCAGTACTTC.